Listed below are T cell receptor beta chains from one sample, sequenced in a study of CD8+CD57+ T cells in acquired aplastic anemia. From the reads, TCRdb called clonotypes with MiXCR, one entry per CDR3 protein. The sample holds 120,000 or so distinct CDR3 sequences; 30% to 45% are singletons and the top ten take more than 2.5%. Sequenced material: sorted CD4+, CD8+, or CD8+CD57+ T cells (not recorded which) from PBMCs. These receptors came from a human donor with aplastic anemia. Both conserved end residues are part of each CDR3. Each record gives: clone size, V gene, D gene, J gene, CDR3 DNA, CDR3 protein. A D gene is named only where the DNA matches it firmly. Clone size is stated in some rows and not others, as once, few, many or a class when expanded.

many,TRBV7-9,TRBD1,TRBJ1-2,TGTGCCAGCAGCTTACGACAGGGGATTTCCTATGGCTACACCTTC,CASSLRQGISYGYTF
many,TRBV2,-,TRBJ1-1,TGTGCCAGCAGTGAAGGGGGAGGCACTGAAGCTTTCTTT,CASSEGGGTEAFF
many,TRBV3-1,-,TRBJ1-1,TGTGCCAGCAGCTCCCGGAGGAACACTGAAGCTTTCTTT,CASSSRRNTEAFF
many,TRBV19,-,TRBJ1-5,TGTGCCAGTAGCAAGACAGCTTATCAGCCCCAGCATTTT,CASSKTAYQPQHF
-,TRBV25-1,TRBD1,TRBJ2-7,TGTGCCAGCAGTGGGGGGGACAGGGGGGGGCCCTACGAGCAGTACTTC,CASSGGDRGGPYEQYF
-,TRBV2,TRBD2,TRBJ2-3,TGTGCCAGCAGTGATTTGCGGGGGGGCCGAGATACGCAGTATTTT,CASSDLRGGRDTQYF
-,TRBV5-1,-,TRBJ2-3,TGCGCCAGCAGGGCGGGACTCACAACAGATACGCAGTATTTT,CASRAGLTTDTQYF
many,TRBV13,-,TRBJ1-2,TGTGCCAGCAGCCCCCCTGGGGGATTGGGGGGCTACACCTTC,CASSPPGGLGGYTF
-,TRBV19,-,TRBJ2-7,TGTGCCAGTAGTATCAGGGGCTACGAGCAGTACTTC,CASSIRGYEQYF
few,TRBV27,-,TRBJ2-3,TGTGCCAGCAGTTTAAGACGAGGGTTTCAGGGACTCCTCACAGATACGCAGTATTTT,CASSLRRGFQGLLTDTQYF
many,TRBV4-1,TRBD1,TRBJ1-2,TGCGCCAGCAGCAACCCGGGACAGCTCTATGGCTACACCTTC,CASSNPGQLYGYTF
once,TRBV29-1,TRBD1,TRBJ2-2,TGCAGCGGCGGACAGGGGAACACCGGGGAGCTGTTTTTT,CSGGQGNTGELFF
many,TRBV11-3,-,TRBJ2-1,TGTGCCAGCAGCCGCCCCCCCTACAATGAGCAGTTCTTC,CASSRPPYNEQFF
many,TRBV4-3,TRBD2,TRBJ2-7,TGCGCCAGCAGCCAAGATCTAGCGGGGGCCTTCTACGAGCAGTACTTC,CASSQDLAGAFYEQYF
many,TRBV6-5,-,TRBJ2-7,TGTGCCAGCAGCCCATCCGGGGGCTCCTACGAGCAGTACTTC,CASSPSGGSYEQYF
-,TRBV14,-,TRBJ1-1,TGTGCCAGCAGCCCGAGGACGAGGACTGAAGCTTTCTTT,CASSPRTRTEAFF
-,TRBV2,-,TRBJ2-2,TGTGCCAGCAACCGGGACACCGGGGAGCTGTTTTTT,CASNRDTGELFF
many,TRBV12-3/TRBV12-4,TRBD2,TRBJ2-3,TGTGCCAGCAGTTTAGCTAGCGGGGGGGTGCAGTATTTT,CASSLASGGVQYF
many,TRBV20-1,TRBD1,TRBJ1-1,TGCAGTGCTGGGAATCCGGGACAGGGATTGAACACTGAAGCTTTCTTT,CSAGNPGQGLNTEAFF
-,TRBV7-6,-,TRBJ2-3,TGTGCCAGCAGTCTAGGTGGGGGGCCTTCATCCCCGCAGTATTTT,CASSLGGGPSSPQYF
many,TRBV6-6,-,TRBJ1-6,TGTGCCAGCAGTTACTCAGGCGGGACCCACAATTCACCCCTCCACTTT,CASSYSGGTHNSPLHF
-,TRBV24-1,-,TRBJ1-2,TGTGCCACCGCCCCTGTCCCGGGACTCCCATCGGATGGCTACACCTTC,CATAPVPGLPSDGYTF
many,TRBV5-6,TRBD1,TRBJ1-2,TGTGCCAGCAGTTTCCTCGACAGGGGGCTGAGCTATGGCTACACCTTC,CASSFLDRGLSYGYTF
-,TRBV6-2/TRBV6-3,TRBD2,TRBJ2-5,TGTGCCAGCAGTACACCTAGCGGGGGAAGCCTGGAGACCCAGTACTTC,CASSTPSGGSLETQYF
-,TRBV25-1,-,TRBJ2-7,TGTGCCAGCAGTGAATACTACGAGCAGTACTTC,CASSEYYEQYF
-,TRBV10-3,-,TRBJ1-1,TGTGCCATCAGTGAATCCAGCGGCTCCTACACTGAAGCTTTCTTT,CAISESSGSYTEAFF
-,TRBV19,-,TRBJ2-7,TGTGCCAGCAGCCCCCCCAGGGGCTCCTACGAGCAGTACTTC,CASSPPRGSYEQYF
-,TRBV24-1,-,TRBJ1-6,TGTGCCACCAGGGGGGCTTCACCCCTCCACTTT,CATRGASPLHF
many,TRBV14,-,TRBJ1-3,TGTGCCAGCAGCCAGAATCAGGGGACTGGAAACACCATATATTTT,CASSQNQGTGNTIYF
-,TRBV20-1,-,TRBJ1-1,TGCAGTGCCAGTCCCCGATTGAACACTGAAGCTTTCTTT,CSASPRLNTEAFF
once,TRBV29-1,-,TRBJ1-2,TGCAGCGTTGAACAAGGACAATCTAACTATGGCTACACCTTC,CSVEQGQSNYGYTF
medium-sized,TRBV2,-,TRBJ1-6,TGTGCCAGCAGTGTTGACGGATATAATTCACCCCTCCACTTT,CASSVDGYNSPLHF
-,TRBV12-3/TRBV12-4,TRBD1,TRBJ1-2,TGTGCCAGCAGTTCCGGGACAGGCATTTATGGCTACACCTTC,CASSSGTGIYGYTF